This entry is about one T cell receptor (beta chain). As yet, its antigen is unknown. TCRdb's copy holds only in-frame clones and misses some; the assay was immunoSEQ multiplex PCR. The table shows about 980,000 clones, with about three quarters occurring only once. V shed 1 base and J 3 bases; nucleotides not matched to a gene: 2. The germline V gene has CDR1 SGHTA and CDR2 FQGNSA. CDR3 length equals 14 residues. This sample was included in a study of shared clonotypes between healthy human individuals. Study findings and constraints: Generally, naive subsets (rather than memory subsets) showed larger estimated richness.

The sequenced material came from memory CD4+ T cells sorted from blood. Sample subset: CD45RA-negative fraction. This sequence was found in a man between 18 and 29 years old in good health. This rearrangement joins TRBV7-2 to TRBJ1-2; 7 nucleotides line up with TRBD1. CDR3 sequence reads: CASSLVRGDYGYTF. CDR3 DNA: TGTGCCAGCAGCTTAGTCAGGGGGGACTATGGCTACACCTTC.